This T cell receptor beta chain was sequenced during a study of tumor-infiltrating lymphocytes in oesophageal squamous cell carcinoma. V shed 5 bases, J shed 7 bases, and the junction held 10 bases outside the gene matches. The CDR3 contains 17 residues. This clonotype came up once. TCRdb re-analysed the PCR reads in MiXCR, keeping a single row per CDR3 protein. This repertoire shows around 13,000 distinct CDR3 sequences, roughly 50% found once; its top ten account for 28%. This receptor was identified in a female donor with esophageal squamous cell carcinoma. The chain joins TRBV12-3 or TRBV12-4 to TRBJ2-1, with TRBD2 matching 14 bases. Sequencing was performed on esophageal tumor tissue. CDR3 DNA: TGTGCCAGCAGTCCTTGGACTAGCGGGGGGCCTAGTAATGAGCAGTTCTTC. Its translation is CASSPWTSGGPSNEQFF.